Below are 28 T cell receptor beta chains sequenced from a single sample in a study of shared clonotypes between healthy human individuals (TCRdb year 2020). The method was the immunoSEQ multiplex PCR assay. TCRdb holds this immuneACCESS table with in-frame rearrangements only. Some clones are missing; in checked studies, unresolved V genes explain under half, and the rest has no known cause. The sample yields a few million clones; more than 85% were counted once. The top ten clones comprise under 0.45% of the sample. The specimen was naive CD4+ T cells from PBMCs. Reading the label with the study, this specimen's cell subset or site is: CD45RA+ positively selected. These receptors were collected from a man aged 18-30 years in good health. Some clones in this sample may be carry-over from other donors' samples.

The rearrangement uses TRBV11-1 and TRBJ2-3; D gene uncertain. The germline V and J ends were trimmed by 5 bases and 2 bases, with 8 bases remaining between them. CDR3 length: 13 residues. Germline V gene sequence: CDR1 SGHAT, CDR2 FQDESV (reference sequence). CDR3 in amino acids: CASSLASTDTQYF. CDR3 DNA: TGTGCCAGCAGCCTCGCGTCCACAGATACGCAGTATTTT.

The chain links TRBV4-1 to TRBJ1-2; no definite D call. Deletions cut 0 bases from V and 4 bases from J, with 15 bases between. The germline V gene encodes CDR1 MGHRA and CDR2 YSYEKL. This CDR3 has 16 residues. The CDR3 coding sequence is TGCGCCAGCAGCCAAGAGGAAACACCTTGGGGCTATGGCTACACCTTC. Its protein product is CASSQEETPWGYGYTF.

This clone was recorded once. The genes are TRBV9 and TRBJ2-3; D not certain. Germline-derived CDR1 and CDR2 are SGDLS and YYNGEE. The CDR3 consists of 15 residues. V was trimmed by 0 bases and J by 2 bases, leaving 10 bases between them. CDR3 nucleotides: TGTGCCAGCAGCGTAGGGTCCCTAATCACAGATACGCAGTATTTT. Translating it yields CASSVGSLITDTQYF.

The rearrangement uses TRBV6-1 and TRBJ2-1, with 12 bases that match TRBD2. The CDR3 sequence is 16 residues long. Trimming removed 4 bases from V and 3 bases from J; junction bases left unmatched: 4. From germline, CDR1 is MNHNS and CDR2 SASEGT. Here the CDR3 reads CASSAGLAGSYNEQFF. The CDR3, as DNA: TGTGCCAGCAGTGCCGGACTAGCGGGGAGCTACAATGAGCAGTTCTTC.

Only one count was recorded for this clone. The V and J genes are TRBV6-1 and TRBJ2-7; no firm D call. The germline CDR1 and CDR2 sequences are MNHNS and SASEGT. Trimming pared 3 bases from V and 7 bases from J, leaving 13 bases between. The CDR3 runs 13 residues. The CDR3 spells CASSELRALEQYF. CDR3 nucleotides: TGTGCCAGCAGTGAGCTCCGGGCCCTTGAGCAGTACTTC.

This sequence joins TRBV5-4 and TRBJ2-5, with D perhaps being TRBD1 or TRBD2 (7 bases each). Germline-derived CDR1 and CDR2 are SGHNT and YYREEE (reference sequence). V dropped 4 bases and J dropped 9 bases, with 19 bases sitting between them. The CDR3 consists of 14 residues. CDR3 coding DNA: TGTGCCAGCAGCCGCAGGGGGGGTCGGGAGGCCCAGTACTTC. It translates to CASSRRGGREAQYF.

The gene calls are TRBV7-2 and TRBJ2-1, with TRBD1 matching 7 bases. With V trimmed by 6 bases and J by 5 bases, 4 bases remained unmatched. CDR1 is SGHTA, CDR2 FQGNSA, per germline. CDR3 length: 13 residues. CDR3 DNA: TGTGCCAGCAGTAGAGACAGGGACAATGAGCAGTTCTTC. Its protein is CASSRDRDNEQFF.

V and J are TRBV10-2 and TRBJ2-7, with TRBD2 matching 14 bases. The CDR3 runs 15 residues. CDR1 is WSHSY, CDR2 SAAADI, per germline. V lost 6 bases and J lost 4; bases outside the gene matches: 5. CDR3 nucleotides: TGCGCCAGCAGGCAGGGACTAGCGGGAGCTTACGAGCAGTACTTC. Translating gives CASRQGLAGAYEQYF.

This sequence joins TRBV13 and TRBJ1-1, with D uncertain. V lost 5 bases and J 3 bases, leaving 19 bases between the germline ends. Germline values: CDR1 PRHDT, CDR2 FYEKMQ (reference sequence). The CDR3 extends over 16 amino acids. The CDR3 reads CASSRLGGRSYTEAFF. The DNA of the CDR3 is TGTGCCAGCAGCCGACTCGGTGGCAGGAGTTACACTGAAGCTTTCTTT.

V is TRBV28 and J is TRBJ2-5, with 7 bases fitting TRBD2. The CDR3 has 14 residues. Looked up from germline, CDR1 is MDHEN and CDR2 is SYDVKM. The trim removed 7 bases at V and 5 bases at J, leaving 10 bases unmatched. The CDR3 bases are TGTGCCAGCACCCGGACCGGGGAGGGGGAGACCCAGTACTTC. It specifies CASTRTGEGETQYF.

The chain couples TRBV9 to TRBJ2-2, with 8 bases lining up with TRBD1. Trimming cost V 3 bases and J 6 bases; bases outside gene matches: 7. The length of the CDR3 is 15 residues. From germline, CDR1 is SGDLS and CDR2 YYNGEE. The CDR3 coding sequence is TGTGCCAGCAGCGCATGGACAGGGAATCCCGGGGAGCTGTTTTTT. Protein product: CASSAWTGNPGELFF. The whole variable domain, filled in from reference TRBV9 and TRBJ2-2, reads DSGVTQTPKHLITATGQRVTLRCSPRSGDLSVYWYQQSLDQGLQFLIQYYNGEERAKGNILERFSAQQFPDLHSELNLSSLELGDSALYFCASSAWTGNPGELFFGEGSRLTVL.

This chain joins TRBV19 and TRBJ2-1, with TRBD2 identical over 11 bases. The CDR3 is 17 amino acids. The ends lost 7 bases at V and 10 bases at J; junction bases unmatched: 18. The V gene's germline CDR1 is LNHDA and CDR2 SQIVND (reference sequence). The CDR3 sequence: CASTLGGGLAGGEEQFF. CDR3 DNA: TGTGCCAGTACCCTAGGGGGTGGGCTAGCGGGAGGAGAAGAGCAGTTCTTC.

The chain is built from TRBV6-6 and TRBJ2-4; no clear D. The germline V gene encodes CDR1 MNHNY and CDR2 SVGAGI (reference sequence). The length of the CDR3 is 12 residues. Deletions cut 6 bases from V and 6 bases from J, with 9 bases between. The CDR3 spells CASSPGPNIQYF. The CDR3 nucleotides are TGTGCCAGCAGCCCCGGGCCAAACATTCAGTACTTC.

The CDR3 DNA reads as TGTGCCAGTAGTACCCTCGGGACAGGGGGCGGCCAAGAGACCCAGTACTTC. Amino acid sequence: CASSTLGTGGGQETQYF. The rearrangement links TRBV19 to TRBJ2-5; 12 bases fit TRBD1. Germline CDR1 LNHDA, CDR2 SQIVND (reference sequence). The CDR3 extends over 17 amino acids. Trimming cost V 4 bases and J 1 base; bases outside gene matches: 7.

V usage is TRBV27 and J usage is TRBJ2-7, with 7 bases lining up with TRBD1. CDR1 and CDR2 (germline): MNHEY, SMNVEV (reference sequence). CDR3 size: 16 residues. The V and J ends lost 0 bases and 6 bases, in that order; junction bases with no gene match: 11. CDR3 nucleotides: TGTGCCAGCAGTTTATCGAGCCGACAGGGAAAGTTCGAGCAGTACTTC. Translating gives CASSLSSRQGKFEQYF.

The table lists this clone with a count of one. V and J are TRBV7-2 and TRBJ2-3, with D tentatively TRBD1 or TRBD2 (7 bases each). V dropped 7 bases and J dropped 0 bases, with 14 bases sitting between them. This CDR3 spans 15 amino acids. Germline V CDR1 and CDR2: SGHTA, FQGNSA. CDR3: CASNPGGQSTDTQYF. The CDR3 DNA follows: TGTGCCAGCAACCCGGGGGGACAGAGCACAGATACGCAGTATTTT.

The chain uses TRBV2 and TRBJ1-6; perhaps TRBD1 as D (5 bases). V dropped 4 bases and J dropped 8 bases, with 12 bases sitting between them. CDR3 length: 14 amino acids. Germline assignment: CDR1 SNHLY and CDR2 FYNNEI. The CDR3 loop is CASSVTQGDSPLHF. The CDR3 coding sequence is TGTGCCAGCAGTGTCACCCAGGGCGATTCACCCCTCCACTTT.

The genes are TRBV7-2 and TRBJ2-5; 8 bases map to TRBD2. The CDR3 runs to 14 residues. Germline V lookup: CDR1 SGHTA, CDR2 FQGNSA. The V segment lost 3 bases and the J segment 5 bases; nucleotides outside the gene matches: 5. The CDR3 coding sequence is TGTGCCAGCAGCTTCGGGGGGGCTGATGAGACCCAGTACTTC. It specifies CASSFGGADETQYF. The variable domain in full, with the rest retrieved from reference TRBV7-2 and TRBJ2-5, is GAGVSQSPSNKVTEKGKDVELRCDPISGHTALYWYRQSLGQGLEFLIYFQGNSAPDKSGLPSDRFSAERTGGSVSTLTIQRTQQEDSAVYLCASSFGGADETQYFGPGTRLLVL.

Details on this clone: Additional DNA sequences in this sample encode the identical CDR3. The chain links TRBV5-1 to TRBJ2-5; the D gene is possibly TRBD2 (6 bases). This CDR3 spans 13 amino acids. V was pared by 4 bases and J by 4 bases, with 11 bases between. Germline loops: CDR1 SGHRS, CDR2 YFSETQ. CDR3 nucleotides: TGCGCCAGCAGCCCAGGAGCGGGAGAGACCCAGTACTTC. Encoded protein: CASSPGAGETQYF.

In DNA form, the CDR3 reads TGTGCCAGCCCGGAGGTCCTGGGCACTGAAGCTTTCTTT. Protein product: CASPEVLGTEAFF. This sequence joins TRBV6-1 and TRBJ1-1; D is unresolved. Per the germline V gene, CDR1 is MNHNS and CDR2 is SASEGT. The CDR3 is 13 amino acids. V was shortened by 8 bases and J by 4 bases, with 14 bases between the two germline ends.

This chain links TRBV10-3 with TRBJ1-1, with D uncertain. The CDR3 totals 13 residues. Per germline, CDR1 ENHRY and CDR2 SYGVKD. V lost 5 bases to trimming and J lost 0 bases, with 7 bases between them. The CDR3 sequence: CAISQTVNTEAFF. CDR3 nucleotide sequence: TGTGCCATCAGTCAGACGGTGAACACTGAAGCTTTCTTT.

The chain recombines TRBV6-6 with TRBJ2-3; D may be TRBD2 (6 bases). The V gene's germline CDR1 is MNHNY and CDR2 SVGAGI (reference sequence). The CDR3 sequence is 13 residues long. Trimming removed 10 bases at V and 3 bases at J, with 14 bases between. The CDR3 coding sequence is TGTGCCACCACCGGGGGTGGTACAGATACGCAGTATTTT. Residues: CATTGGGTDTQYF.

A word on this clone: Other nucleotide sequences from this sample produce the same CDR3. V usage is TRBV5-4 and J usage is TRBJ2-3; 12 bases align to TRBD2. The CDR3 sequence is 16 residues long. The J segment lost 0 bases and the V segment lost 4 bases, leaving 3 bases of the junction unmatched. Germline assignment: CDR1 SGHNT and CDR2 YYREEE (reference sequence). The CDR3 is CASSRGLAGSTDTQYF. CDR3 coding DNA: TGTGCCAGCAGCCGGGGACTAGCGGGTAGCACAGATACGCAGTATTTT.

CDR3 amino acids: CASSLGAAETQYF. CDR3 sequence (DNA): TGTGCCAGCAGCTTAGGAGCGGCAGAGACCCAGTACTTC. V is TRBV11-3 and J is TRBJ2-5, with a possible D match to TRBD2 (5 bases). CDR3 length: 13 amino acids. Germline CDR1 SGHNT, CDR2 YENEEA. The V end was cut by 1 base, the J end by 4 bases, with 7 bases between.

The CDR3 sequence is CASSYSRGDRYEQYF. In nucleotides, the CDR3 is TGTGCCAGCAGTTACTCGAGAGGCGACCGTTACGAGCAGTACTTC. The chain uses TRBV6-6 and TRBJ2-7; D unclear. The V and J ends lost 0 bases and 4 bases respectively, with 13 bases between them. The CDR3 runs to 15 residues. The germline V gene encodes CDR1 MNHNY and CDR2 SVGAGI (reference sequence).

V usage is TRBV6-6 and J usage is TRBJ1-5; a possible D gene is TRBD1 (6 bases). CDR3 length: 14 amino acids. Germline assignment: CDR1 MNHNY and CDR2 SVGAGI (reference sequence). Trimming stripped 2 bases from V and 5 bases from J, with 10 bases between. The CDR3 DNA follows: TGTGCCAGCAGTTACCGGGACACTTATCAGCCCCAGCATTTT. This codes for CASSYRDTYQPQHF.

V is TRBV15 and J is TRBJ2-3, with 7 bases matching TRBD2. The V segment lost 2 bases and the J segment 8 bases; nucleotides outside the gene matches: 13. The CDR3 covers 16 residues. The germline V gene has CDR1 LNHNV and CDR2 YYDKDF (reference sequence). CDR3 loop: CATSRPGREAQVTQYF. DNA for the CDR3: TGTGCCACCAGCAGACCAGGGAGGGAGGCACAGGTTACGCAGTATTTT. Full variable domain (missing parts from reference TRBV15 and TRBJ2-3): DAMVIQNPRYQVTQFGKPVTLSCSQTLNHNVMYWYQQKSSQAPKLLFHYYDKDFNNEADTPDNFQSRRPNTSFCFLDIRSPGLGDTAMYLCATSRPGREAQVTQYFGPGTRLTVL.

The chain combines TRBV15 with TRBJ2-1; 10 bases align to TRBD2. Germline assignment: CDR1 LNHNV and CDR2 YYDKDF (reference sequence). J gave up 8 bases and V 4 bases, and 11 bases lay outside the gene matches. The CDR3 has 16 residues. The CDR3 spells CATSTLAGETVHEQFF. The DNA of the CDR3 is TGTGCCACCAGCACCCTAGCGGGAGAAACGGTACATGAGCAGTTCTTC.